This T cell receptor beta chain was obtained from a study of cytomegalovirus exposure and HLA in healthy donors. About this clone: Antigen specificity is unknown.

The V and J ends lost 0 bases and 0 bases respectively, with 9 bases between them. This CDR3 region has 17 residues. Germline V gives CDR1 MNHEY, CDR2 SMNVEV (reference sequence). Points from the study as a whole: Owing to their indistinguishability, certain V segments, notably TRBV6-2 and TRBV6-3, were excluded.

The primer mix had 60 Vbeta and 13 Jbeta primers. Clones were read by immunoSEQ multiplex PCR, and TCRdb kept only the in-frame ones, dropping some. In the table there are about 110,000 clones, around three quarters of which are singletons. The rearrangement links TRBV27 to TRBJ1-6, with D unclear. This clonotype was sampled from a male donor in good health and CMV-seronegative. The material sequenced was PBMCs. CDR3 loop: CASSLSAVSSYNSPLHF. CDR3 in DNA: TGTGCCAGCAGTTTATCAGCTGTTAGCTCCTATAATTCACCCCTCCACTTT.